This T cell receptor (beta chain) was captured by sequencing in a study of siplizumab effects on memory and regulatory T cells. General study findings and limits: Tregs that proliferated in siplizumab cultures did not have their suppressive function confirmed. Some alloreactive sequences were traceable to unstimulated CD4+ memory cells, and siplizumab significantly reduced them. Unstimulated subsets contained matches for only a minor fraction of alloreactive clones.

The CDR3 has 13 residues. Germline CDR1 MNHEY, CDR2 SMNVEV (reference sequence). The ends were cut back, 0 bases at V and 3 bases at J, with 3 bases in the middle. Profiled with immunoSEQ multiplex PCR; TCRdb holds only in-frame clones, not every one. The sample holds fewer than 65,000 clones, 93% seen once. As regards this clone: Its antigen is unidentified.

V and J are TRBV27 and TRBJ1-5, with D unresolved. The sequenced sample was CD8+ T cells sorted from blood. The clonotype comes from a human donor in good health. The DNA for the CDR3 is TGTGCCAGCAGTTTATCTTTCAATCAGCCCCAGCATTTT. As protein: CASSLSFNQPQHF.